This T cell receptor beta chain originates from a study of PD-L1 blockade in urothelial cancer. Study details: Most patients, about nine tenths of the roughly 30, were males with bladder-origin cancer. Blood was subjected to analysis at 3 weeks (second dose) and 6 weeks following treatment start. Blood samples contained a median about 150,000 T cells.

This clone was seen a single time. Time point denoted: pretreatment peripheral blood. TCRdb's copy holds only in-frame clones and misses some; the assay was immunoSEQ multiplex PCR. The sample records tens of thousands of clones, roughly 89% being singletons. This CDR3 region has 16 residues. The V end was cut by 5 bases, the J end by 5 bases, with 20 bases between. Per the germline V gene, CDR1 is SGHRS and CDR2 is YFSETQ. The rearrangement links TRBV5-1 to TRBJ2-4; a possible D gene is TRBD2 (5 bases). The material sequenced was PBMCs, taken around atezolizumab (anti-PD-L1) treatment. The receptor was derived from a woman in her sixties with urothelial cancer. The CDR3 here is CASRRNPSAGENIQYF. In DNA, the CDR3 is TGCGCCAGCAGACGAAACCCCTCCGCGGGCGAAAACATTCAGTACTTC. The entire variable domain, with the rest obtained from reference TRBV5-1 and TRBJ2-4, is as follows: KAGVTQTPRYLIKTRGQQVTLSCSPISGHRSVSWYQQTPGQGLQFLFEYFSETQRNKGNFPGRFSGRQFSNSRSEMNVSTLELGDSALYLCASRRNPSAGENIQYFGAGTRLSVL.